Sequencing of this T cell receptor (beta chain) was carried out in a study of blood T cell repertoires in COVID-19. Study context: PBMCs, B-cell-depleted T cells, or T cells were the source of the cDNA or gDNA that made up the material.

Original processing methods: Scientists estimated how many nucleated cells there were by amplifying reference gene primers. TCRdb keeps only in-frame clones here, not all; method: immunoSEQ multiplex PCR. That table gives V, J and clone size, and the DNA gave D and trimming. The repertoire consists of some 140,000 clones, with 78% occurring once and the leading ten covering 10% to 11%. The CDR3 extends over 15 amino acids. The V gene lost 0 bases and the J gene lost 6 bases, with 12 bases spanning the gap. From germline, CDR1 is LGHNA and CDR2 YSLEER. This sequence was found in a man in his 60s who had recovered from COVID-19. The rearrangement uses TRBV4-3 and TRBJ2-1; tentatively, D is TRBD2 (7 bases). The sample comprised peripheral blood. The DNA of the CDR3 is TGCGCCAGCAGCCAAGATACAGGGAGGGGCAATGAGCAGTTCTTC. This sequence encodes CASSQDTGRGNEQFF.